A single sample gave rise to the 4 T cell receptor beta chains below, sequenced in a study of control samples from healthy donors and cancer patients. The method was immunoSEQ multiplex PCR; TCRdb's version includes in-frame clones alone and lacks a portion of them. The sample consists of about 160,000 clones, 90% to 95% of them appearing once. Sequenced input: blood. The receptors stem from a woman aged 25 to 45 in good health.

This chain connects TRBV25-1 to TRBJ1-3, with a tentative D call TRBD1 (6 bases). The V end was cut by 3 bases, the J end by 0 bases, with 15 bases between. In germline, CDR1 is MGHDK, CDR2 SYGVNS. This CDR3 has 17 amino acids. The CDR3 bases are TGTGCCAGCAGTGAGTCTAGGGGACACATCTCTGGAAACACCATATATTTT. It is translated as CASSESRGHISGNTIYF.

The chain employs TRBV24-1 and TRBJ2-2, with D perhaps matching TRBD1 (6 bases). CDR1 is KGHDR, CDR2 SFDVKD, per germline. CDR3 length: 18 residues. V was trimmed by 0 bases and J by 6 bases, leaving 19 bases between them. CDR3 coding DNA: TGTGCCACCAGTGATTTGGCACCCTCGGGCGAGGGGGCCGGGGAGCTGTTTTTT. Its translation is CATSDLAPSGEGAGELFF.

The table lists this clone with a count of one. The V call is TRBV25-1, the J call TRBJ2-1; 10 bases line up with TRBD2. Germline-derived CDR1 and CDR2 are MGHDK and SYGVNS. There are 15 residues in the CDR3. J gave up 8 bases and V 1 base, and 5 bases lay outside the gene matches. CDR3 sequence: CASSESSGRPHEQFF. The DNA of the CDR3 is TGTGCCAGCAGTGAATCTAGCGGGAGACCTCATGAGCAGTTCTTC.

The gene calls are TRBV4-1 and TRBJ1-1; no definite D call. With 1 base removed from V and 7 bases from J, the gap between germline ends came to 10 bases. Germline lookup yields CDR1 MGHRA and CDR2 YSYEKL. The CDR3 is made up of 13 amino acids. CDR3 sequence reads: CASSQGPAVEAFF. The DNA for the CDR3 is TGCGCCAGCAGCCAAGGTCCGGCAGTTGAAGCTTTCTTT.